A selection of T cell receptor beta chains follows, all from one sample in a study of identical twins. A single record per CDR3 protein comes from TCRdb applying MiXCR to the 5' RACE reads. The sample carries 500,000 to 600,000 distinct CDR3 sequences, less than 25% recorded once. These same data were also listed under a study on T cells expressing NK-cell markers.

Material: CD4+ T cells sorted from blood. These receptors were collected from a woman under 30 in good health. Both conserved end residues are part of each CDR3. A D gene is named only where the DNA matches it firmly. Clone size is stated in some rows and not others, as once, few, many or a class when expanded.

TRBV29-1	NA	TRBJ2-7	NA	CSVAGSSYEQYF	TGCAGCGTTGCAGGGAGCTCCTACGAGCAGTACTTC
TRBV7-6	NA	TRBJ2-1	TRBD2	CASSRRGTSDGEQFF	TGTGCCAGCAGCCGGAGGGGGACTAGTGATGGAGAGCAGTTCTTC
TRBV20-1	few	TRBJ2-3	TRBD1	CSAHPPGQGFADTQYF	TGCAGTGCGCATCCTCCGGGACAGGGTTTCGCAGATACGCAGTATTTT
TRBV12-3/TRBV12-4	NA	TRBJ1-1	NA	CASRRQFKAFF	TGTGCCAGCAGGCGACAGTTTAAAGCTTTCTTT
TRBV12-3/TRBV12-4	many	TRBJ2-1	TRBD2	CASSLTSGRYNEQFF	TGTGCCAGCAGTCTTACTAGCGGGAGGTACAATGAGCAGTTCTTC
TRBV7-9	many	TRBJ2-5	NA	CASSPSVGTETQYF	TGTGCCAGCAGCCCTAGCGTGGGAACAGAGACCCAGTACTTC
TRBV6-5	few	TRBJ1-1	TRBD1	CASSYPLKPGTGQTEAFF	TGTGCCAGCAGTTACCCCTTAAAACCCGGGACAGGGCAGACTGAAGCTTTCTTT
TRBV20-1	few	TRBJ2-3	NA	CSAREGPRVTDTQYF	TGCAGTGCTAGAGAGGGGCCGCGGGTCACAGATACGCAGTATTTT
TRBV18	few	TRBJ2-2	NA	CASSPWDAKNTGELFF	TGTGCCAGCTCACCATGGGACGCCAAGAACACCGGGGAGCTGTTTTTT
TRBV20-1	few	TRBJ2-1	TRBD2	CSARDPLLAGGNNEQFF	TGCAGTGCTAGAGATCCGTTACTAGCGGGAGGGAACAATGAGCAGTTCTTC
TRBV20-1	NA	TRBJ1-5	TRBD1	CSALGGTVQPQHF	TGCAGTGCTTTGGGTGGGACAGTCCAGCCCCAGCATTTT
TRBV6-5	NA	TRBJ1-6	NA	CASRQNNSPLHF	TGTGCCAGCAGGCAGAACAATTCACCCCTCCACTTT
TRBV5-5	NA	TRBJ2-1	NA	CASSFGFAGSYNEQFF	TGTGCCAGCAGCTTCGGCTTCGCGGGGAGTTACAATGAGCAGTTCTTC
TRBV15	few	TRBJ2-1	TRBD2	CATSRAGLAGGEQFF	TGTGCCACCAGCAGAGCGGGACTAGCGGGAGGCGAGCAGTTCTTC
TRBV14	once	TRBJ2-3	TRBD2	CASSQRLALSTDTQYF	TGTGCCAGCAGCCAGCGACTAGCGCTGAGCACAGATACGCAGTATTTT
TRBV10-3	many	TRBJ2-7	TRBD2	CAISHTSGLTYEQYF	TGTGCCATCAGCCACACTAGCGGCCTAACCTACGAGCAGTACTTC
TRBV6-1	once	TRBJ2-1	NA	CASSEQKYNEQFF	TGTGCCAGCAGTGAACAGAAGTACAATGAGCAGTTCTTC
TRBV15	NA	TRBJ2-1	NA	CATSPEGRSSYNEQFF	TGTGCCACCAGCCCCGAGGGGAGGAGCTCCTACAATGAGCAGTTCTTC
TRBV5-1	NA	TRBJ2-3	TRBD2	CASAWASGGAGDTQYF	TGCGCCAGCGCGTGGGCTAGCGGGGGGGCTGGAGATACGCAGTATTTT
TRBV9	NA	TRBJ2-7	NA	CASSVAHMREQYF	TGTGCCAGCAGCGTGGCGCATATGCGCGAGCAGTACTTC
TRBV9	NA	TRBJ1-6	TRBD1	CASSRKGAIGSPLHF	TGTGCCAGCAGTCGTAAGGGGGCGATTGGTTCACCCCTCCACTTT
TRBV7-2	NA	TRBJ2-1	TRBD2	CASRSSGGGNEQFF	TGTGCCAGCAGGTCTAGCGGGGGGGGGAATGAGCAGTTCTTC
TRBV7-2	few	TRBJ1-2	NA	CASSQAQKYGYTF	TGTGCCAGCAGCCAAGCACAGAAGTATGGCTACACCTTC
TRBV20-1	few	TRBJ2-3	NA	CSARDLGGSSTDTQYF	TGCAGTGCTAGAGATTTGGGGGGATCTAGCACAGATACGCAGTATTTT
TRBV7-9	NA	TRBJ1-1	TRBD1	CASSLDRDATEAFF	TGTGCCAGCAGCTTGGACAGGGATGCCACTGAAGCTTTCTTT
TRBV7-8	NA	TRBJ2-1	NA	CASSLLSNEQFF	TGTGCCAGCAGCTTACTGTCTAATGAGCAGTTCTTC
TRBV5-1	many	TRBJ1-1	NA	CASSFRDTEAFF	TGCGCCAGCAGCTTCCGGGACACTGAAGCTTTCTTT
TRBV4-2	NA	TRBJ1-2	NA	CASSQASDGRIWGYTF	TGTGCCAGCAGCCAAGCCTCGGACGGAAGAATTTGGGGCTACACCTTC
TRBV11-2	NA	TRBJ2-1	TRBD2	CASSLKEPPAGGGNEQFF	TGTGCCAGCAGCTTAAAAGAACCCCCCGCGGGAGGGGGGAATGAGCAGTTCTTC
TRBV4-1	few	TRBJ1-2	NA	CASSQGLFYKDYGYTF	TGCGCCAGCAGCCAGGGCTTGTTTTACAAGGACTATGGCTACACCTTC
TRBV20-1	many	TRBJ2-3	TRBD1	CSASGTGGTDTQYF	TGCAGTGCTAGTGGGACAGGGGGAACAGATACGCAGTATTTT
TRBV29-1	few	TRBJ2-2	TRBD1	CSVRRTGVAGELFF	TGCAGCGTTCGAAGGACAGGGGTGGCCGGGGAGCTGTTTTTT
TRBV3-1	NA	TRBJ2-1	TRBD1	CASSRGNRGNRNEQFF	TGTGCCAGCAGCCGCGGGAACAGGGGGAATCGAAATGAGCAGTTCTTC
TRBV15	NA	TRBJ1-2	TRBD1	CATSRAPGQGPYGYTF	TGTGCCACCAGCAGAGCTCCGGGACAGGGACCATATGGCTACACCTTC
TRBV10-3	NA	TRBJ1-1	TRBD1	CAISLGQGHNTEAFF	TGTGCCATCAGTTTGGGACAGGGGCATAACACTGAAGCTTTCTTT
TRBV5-1	NA	TRBJ2-1	TRBD1	CASSETGTENEQFF	TGCGCCAGCAGCGAGACCGGGACAGAAAATGAGCAGTTCTTC
TRBV20-1	few	TRBJ1-2	TRBD1	CSASNPGTVNYGYTF	TGCAGTGCCAGTAACCCTGGGACAGTTAACTATGGCTACACCTTC
TRBV20-1	NA	TRBJ2-5	TRBD2	CSANLAGELQETQYF	TGCAGTGCTAACTTAGCGGGAGAACTACAAGAGACCCAGTACTTC
TRBV20-1	NA	TRBJ2-3	TRBD2	CSGGLPSTDTQYF	TGCAGTGGGGGACTACCTAGCACAGATACGCAGTATTTT
TRBV3-1	NA	TRBJ2-7	TRBD1	CASSLRDRGSSYEQYF	TGTGCCAGCAGCCTACGGGACAGGGGCAGCTCCTACGAGCAGTACTTC
TRBV20-1	few	TRBJ1-1	NA	CSAQRGSYMNTEAFF	TGCAGTGCACAAAGGGGGTCATACATGAACACTGAAGCTTTCTTT
TRBV5-1	NA	TRBJ2-1	TRBD2	CASSDSGRGEQFF	TGCGCCAGCAGCGATAGCGGGAGGGGCGAGCAGTTCTTC
TRBV2	NA	TRBJ2-7	NA	CASNLLQAYEQYF	TGTGCCAGCAACCTCTTGCAGGCCTACGAGCAGTACTTC
TRBV10-3	NA	TRBJ1-6	TRBD1	CAISRQGGDSPLHF	TGTGCCATCAGCAGACAGGGTGGGGATTCACCCCTCCACTTT
TRBV12-5	NA	TRBJ2-5	TRBD2	CASGTRTSGRGETQYF	TGTGCTAGTGGTACCAGGACTAGCGGGAGGGGGGAGACCCAGTACTTC
TRBV12-3/TRBV12-4	few	TRBJ2-7	NA	CASRRTTQQYF	TGTGCCAGCAGACGGACCACCCAGCAGTACTTC
TRBV6-1	few	TRBJ1-2	NA	CASSRAQGLGGYTF	TGTGCCAGCAGCCGAGCACAGGGCCTCGGCGGCTACACCTTC
TRBV6-5	many	TRBJ1-3	NA	CASSYYRGSSGNTIYF	TGTGCCAGCAGTTACTATCGGGGTAGCTCTGGAAACACCATATATTTT
TRBV12-3/TRBV12-4	NA	TRBJ2-1	NA	CASSSSWGSYNEQFF	TGTGCCAGCAGCTCATCATGGGGCTCCTACAATGAGCAGTTCTTC
TRBV6-1	NA	TRBJ1-1	NA	CASSRQVTNTEAFF	TGTGCCAGCAGTCGCCAGGTTACGAACACTGAAGCTTTCTTT